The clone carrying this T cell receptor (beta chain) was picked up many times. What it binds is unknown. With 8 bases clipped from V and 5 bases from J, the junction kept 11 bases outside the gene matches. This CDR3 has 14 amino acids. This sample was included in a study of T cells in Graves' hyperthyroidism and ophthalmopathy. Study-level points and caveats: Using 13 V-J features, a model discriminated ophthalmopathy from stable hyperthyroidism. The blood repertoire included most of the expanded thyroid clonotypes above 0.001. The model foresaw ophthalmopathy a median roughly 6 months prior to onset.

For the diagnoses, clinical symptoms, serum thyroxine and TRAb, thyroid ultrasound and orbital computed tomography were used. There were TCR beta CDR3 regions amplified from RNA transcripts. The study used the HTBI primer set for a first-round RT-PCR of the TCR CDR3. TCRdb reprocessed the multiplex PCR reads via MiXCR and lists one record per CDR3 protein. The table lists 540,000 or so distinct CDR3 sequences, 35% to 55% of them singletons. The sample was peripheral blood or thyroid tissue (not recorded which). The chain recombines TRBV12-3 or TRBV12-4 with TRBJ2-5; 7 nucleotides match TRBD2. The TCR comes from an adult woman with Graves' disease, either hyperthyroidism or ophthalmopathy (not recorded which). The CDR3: CASGGRLAGETQYF. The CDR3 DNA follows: TGTGCCAGCGGGGGGAGGTTAGCGGGTGAGACCCAGTACTTC.